This T cell receptor beta chain comes out of a study of T cells in Graves' hyperthyroidism and ophthalmopathy. In its sample, this clonotype was seen many times. Amplification targeted TCR beta CDR3 regions from RNA transcripts. First-round RT-PCR with HTBI primers amplified the TCR CDR3 region. TCRdb independently ran MiXCR on the multiplex PCR reads; one entry per CDR3 protein. The table records under 800,000 distinct CDR3 sequences, 14% of them present only once. V gave up 2 bases and J gave up 9 bases, with 13 bases separating them. The CDR3 covers 13 residues. Germline V gene data show CDR1 as MNHNY and CDR2 as SVGAGI (reference sequence). These patients, aged 18 to 65, had recently diagnosed hyperthyroidism lasting under 2 months. A roughly 10 ml volume of fresh peripheral blood provided the PBMCs.

Source material: blood. The sequence was obtained from a woman aged 18-30 years with Graves' hyperthyroidism. The chain links TRBV6-6 to TRBJ1-1, with D unclear. CDR3 residues: CASSYEVTSQAFF. The CDR3 DNA is TGTGCCAGCAGTTACGAAGTCACCAGCCAAGCTTTCTTT.